A selection of T cell receptor beta chains follows, all from one sample in a study of molecular identifiers for immune sequencing clone quantification. TCRdb called the PCR reads again in MiXCR, with one record for every CDR3 protein. The top ten hold 0.7% to 1% of the sample, which has over 600,000 distinct CDR3 sequences, 20% seen once. The source material was naive CD8+ T cells from blood, with Jurkat cell RNA spiked in. The origin of the receptors is a human donor in good health. Some libraries in this study had Jurkat cell RNA spiked in. The CDR3 runs from the conserved cysteine through the conserved F or W. A D gene is named only where the DNA matches it firmly. Not every row has a clone size; where given, it reads once, few, many or a size class.

j_call clone_size v_call d_call cdr3_aa cdr3_nt
TRBJ2-2 many TRBV10-2 TRBD2 CASSEAGLTNTGELFF TGCGCCAGCAGTGAGGCGGGACTAACGAACACCGGGGAGCTGTTTTTT
TRBJ2-7 NA TRBV27 TRBD1 CASSFIAGTGVSCEQYF TGTGCCAGCAGTTTCATAGCCGGGACAGGGGTCTCCTGCGAGCAGTACTTC
TRBJ2-7 few TRBV3-1 NA CASSHNSIEQYF TGTGCCAGCAGTCATAACAGTATCGAGCAGTACTTC
TRBJ2-3 few TRBV6-2/TRBV6-3 TRBD1 CASSTNRDSLEGGLADTQYF TGTGCCAGCAGTACTAACCGGGACAGCTTGGAAGGGGGTTTAGCAGATACGCAGTATTTT
TRBJ2-1 many TRBV27 NA CASSLSASYNEQFF TGTGCCAGCAGTTTATCGGCCTCCTACAATGAGCAGTTCTTC
TRBJ2-5 NA TRBV12-3/TRBV12-4 NA CASSFYRDRETQYF TGTGCCAGCAGTTTTTACCGGGACCGAGAGACCCAGTACTTC
TRBJ2-7 few TRBV4-3 NA CASSQDLVGAFYEQYF TGCGCCAGCAGCCAAGATCTGGTGGGGGCCTTCTACGAGCAGTACTTC
TRBJ2-7 many TRBV28 NA CASSLRQSYEQYF TGTGCCAGCAGTTTACGGCAGTCCTACGAGCAGTACTTC
TRBJ1-5 many TRBV12-5 NA CASGLDHKQPQHF TGTGCTAGTGGTTTGGACCACAAGCAGCCCCAGCATTTT
TRBJ1-2 many TRBV9 TRBD1 CASSAGTGSYYGYTF TGTGCCAGCAGCGCAGGGACAGGGTCATACTATGGCTACACCTTC
TRBJ2-1 many TRBV6-2/TRBV6-3 TRBD2 CASSYAGLAGVEQFF TGTGCCAGCAGTTACGCGGGACTAGCGGGAGTGGAGCAGTTCTTC
TRBJ1-5 many TRBV3-1 NA CASSQGPGGQPQHF TGTGCCAGCAGCCAGGGCCCTGGCGGGCAGCCCCAGCATTTT
TRBJ1-5 few TRBV4-2 NA CASSQERVLQPQHF TGTGCCAGCAGCCAAGAGAGGGTCCTCCAGCCCCAGCATTTT
TRBJ2-6 NA TRBV29-1 TRBD1 CSATGDGANVLTF TGCAGCGCCACAGGGGATGGGGCCAACGTCCTGACTTTC
TRBJ2-2 many TRBV20-1 TRBD1 CSARGDRENTGELFF TGCAGTGCTAGGGGGGACAGGGAGAACACCGGGGAGCTGTTTTTT
TRBJ1-5 many TRBV9 NA CASSVGMGQPQHF TGTGCCAGCAGCGTAGGAATGGGTCAGCCCCAGCATTTT
TRBJ2-5 many TRBV7-2 NA CASSPDVLSGQETQYF TGTGCCAGCAGCCCTGATGTCCTAAGCGGCCAAGAGACCCAGTACTTC
TRBJ1-2 few TRBV5-1 NA CASSLRGAATNYGYTF TGCGCCAGCAGCCTGCGGGGGGCAGCCACTAACTATGGCTACACCTTC
TRBJ2-3 NA TRBV20-1 TRBD2 CGARIYSREMTDTQYF TGCGGTGCTAGGATCTACTCGCGGGAGATGACAGATACGCAGTATTTT
TRBJ2-7 many TRBV5-4 TRBD1 CASSALGQVDYYEQYF TGTGCCAGCAGCGCCTTAGGACAGGTTGACTACTACGAGCAGTACTTC
TRBJ2-7 few TRBV19 NA CASSTRTDPSYEQYF TGTGCCAGTAGTACCAGGACCGATCCCTCCTACGAGCAGTACTTC
TRBJ1-1 few TRBV29-1 NA CSVAGTVNTEAFF TGCAGCGTTGCCGGGACGGTGAACACTGAAGCTTTCTTT
TRBJ2-1 NA TRBV27 TRBD1 CASSLSGGTGSYNEQFF TGTGCCAGCAGTTTATCGGGAGGGACAGGGTCATACAATGAGCAGTTCTTC
TRBJ2-7 many TRBV19 TRBD1 CASSPGTGVEQYF TGTGCCAGTAGTCCTGGGACAGGGGTCGAGCAGTACTTC
TRBJ1-1 many TRBV5-6 NA CASTAPSANTEAFF TGTGCCAGCACCGCGCCCAGCGCCAACACTGAAGCTTTCTTT
TRBJ1-4 few TRBV13 NA CASSIRTAPTNEKLFF TGTGCCAGCAGCATCCGGACAGCTCCAACTAATGAAAAACTGTTTTTT
TRBJ2-5 many TRBV7-6 NA CASSLAAETQYF TGTGCCAGCAGCTTAGCGGCAGAGACCCAGTACTTC
TRBJ1-1 many TRBV4-1 NA CASSQVANRDTEAFF TGCGCCAGCAGCCAAGTCGCGAATCGAGACACTGAAGCTTTCTTT
TRBJ1-5 NA TRBV30 NA CAWGVGTGNQPQHF NA
TRBJ1-4 NA TRBV27 NA CASSPQGVNEKLFF TGTGCCAGCAGTCCCCAGGGTGTAAATGAAAAACTGTTTTTT
TRBJ2-7 many TRBV4-3 NA CASSQDLSGSSYEQYF TGCGCCAGCAGCCAAGATCTGTCGGGGAGCTCCTACGAGCAGTACTTC
TRBJ1-1 many TRBV5-8 TRBD1 CASRWTGGTEAFF TGTGCCAGCAGGTGGACAGGGGGCACTGAAGCTTTCTTT
TRBJ2-3 many TRBV5-1 TRBD2 CASSLGAAGGSDTQYF TGCGCCAGCAGCTTGGGGGCAGCGGGAGGATCCGATACGCAGTATTTT
TRBJ2-7 many TRBV29-1 TRBD1 CSVGTGGEQYF TGCAGCGTTGGGACAGGGGGCGAGCAGTACTTC
TRBJ1-6 many TRBV27 TRBD1 CASSLQGVVSPLHF TGTGCCAGCAGTTTGCAGGGGGTGGTTTCACCCCTCCACTTT
TRBJ2-7 many TRBV20-1 NA CSARDTGHDEQYF TGCAGTGCTAGAGACACAGGGCACGACGAGCAGTACTTC
TRBJ2-1 NA TRBV6-2/TRBV6-3 TRBD2 CASSYLAGPYNEQFF TGTGCCAGCAGTTACCTAGCGGGCCCCTACAATGAGCAGTTCTTC
TRBJ1-5 many TRBV6-5 TRBD1 CASSYRGANQPQHF TGTGCCAGCAGCTACAGGGGGGCCAATCAGCCCCAGCATTTT
TRBJ2-1 NA TRBV4-3 TRBD1 CASSQEGGTGTNEQFF TGCGCCAGCAGCCAGGAGGGGGGGACAGGGACCAATGAGCAGTTCTTC
TRBJ2-1 many TRBV27 NA CASSLYPLGAGNEQFF TGTGCCAGCAGTCTCTACCCCTTGGGGGCAGGGAATGAGCAGTTCTTC
TRBJ2-7 NA TRBV7-6 TRBD2 CASSAGLAGGTYEQYF TGTGCCAGCAGCGCGGGACTAGCGGGAGGAACCTACGAGCAGTACTTC
TRBJ2-7 many TRBV7-6 NA CASSLASHEQYF TGTGCCAGCAGCTTAGCTTCTCACGAGCAGTACTTC